The clone carrying this T cell receptor beta chain was seen a single time. Methods used by the authors: The authors estimated nucleated cell counts from reference gene primer amplification. The data were produced by immunoSEQ multiplex PCR, yet TCRdb's version contains in-frame clones alone and is incomplete. V and J calls and clone size are those listed in that table; D and trimming were worked out from the DNA. Here the sample spans tens of thousands of clones, less than 85% being singletons. The sample originates from a study of blood T cell repertoires in COVID-19. Sequencing used peripheral blood. The sequence was collected from an older man with active or convalescent COVID-19.

The CDR3 region is CASSQPTGGGNTIYF. In nucleotides, the CDR3 is TGTGCCAGCAGCCAGCCGACAGGGGGTGGAAACACCATATATTTT. The genes are TRBV3-1 (or the pseudogene TRBV3-2) and TRBJ1-3, with 9 bases matching TRBD1. The CDR3 consists of 15 residues. V dropped 3 bases and J dropped 3; count of bases not matched to a gene: 3. Germline V CDR1 and CDR2: LGHDT, YNNKEL (reference sequence).